The next 2 T cell receptor beta chains were all read from a single sample in a study of neurological immune-mediated disorders. TCRdb called the 5' RACE reads again in MiXCR, with one record for every CDR3 protein. The repertoire includes approximately 70,000 distinct CDR3 sequences, about 4% of them detected once, and around 1.3% sits in the top ten. Input material: PBMCs. These receptors were obtained from a man in his thirties or forties with multiple sclerosis.

This clonotype was recorded many times. The rearrangement joins TRBV7-2 to TRBJ2-7; no clear D gene. This CDR3 spans 13 amino acids. Germline CDR1 SGHTA, CDR2 FQGNSA. Deletions cut 3 bases from V and 6 bases from J, with 12 bases between. CDR3 in DNA: TGTGCCAGCAGCTTTCGCCGTCTAGGCGAGCAGTACTTC. It yields the protein CASSFRRLGEQYF.

This clonotype was seen at least ten times. V is TRBV5-1 and J is TRBJ1-2, with 9 positions matching TRBD1. CDR1 is SGHRS, CDR2 YFSETQ, per germline. V shed 3 bases and J 6 bases; nucleotides not matched to a gene: 6. The CDR3 sequence is 14 residues long. This CDR3 is CASSWGQGRNGYTF. DNA of the CDR3: TGCGCCAGCAGCTGGGGACAGGGAAGGAATGGCTACACCTTC.